The present T cell receptor beta chain was sequenced within a study of patients and donors after allogeneic stem cell transplantation. The CDR3 is 15 residues long. J lost 6 bases, V lost 4 bases, and 13 bases had no gene match. Germline CDR1 reads SGHNT; CDR2 reads YYREEE (reference sequence). Via MiXCR, TCRdb re-called the RT-PCR reads, giving one row per CDR3 protein. Of hundreds of thousands of distinct CDR3 sequences listed, 16% are singletons. Sequenced input: blood, either unsorted or a sorted T cell fraction (not recorded which). The rearrangement links TRBV5-4 to TRBJ2-7; TRBD1 matches 7 bases. This receptor was obtained from a human donor who was either an allogeneic HSCT recipient or a stem cell or donor lymphocyte infusion donor (not recorded which). It is not recorded whose cells these are; they may come from a transplant donor. This CDR3 reads CASSPPGQTLSEQYF. DNA for the CDR3: TGTGCCAGCAGCCCCCCGGGACAGACATTAAGCGAGCAGTACTTC.